Presented here are 21 T cell receptor beta chains from one specimen sequenced in a study of technical replicates of blood from a handful of donors. Clones were sequenced by immunoSEQ multiplex PCR, and TCRdb holds only the in-frame ones, with some missing. The sample shows over 70,000 clones, 94% of them seen only once. The specimen was T cells isolated from PBMCs. The receptors stem from a human donor in good health.

The chain is built from TRBV25-1 and TRBJ1-5; no clear D. Germline CDR1 MGHDK, CDR2 SYGVNS. Between the trimmed V and J ends, which lost 4 bases and 0 bases, there was a span of 10 bases. CDR3 size: 15 residues. The CDR3 sequence is CASSGRSYSNQPQHF. The CDR3 DNA reads TGTGCCAGCAGTGGGAGGTCGTATAGCAATCAGCCCCAGCATTTT.

This chain uses TRBV10-3 with TRBJ1-5; D gene uncertain. Per the germline V gene, CDR1 is ENHRY and CDR2 is SYGVKD. With 4 bases removed from V and 10 bases from J, the gap between germline ends came to 17 bases. The CDR3 has 14 residues. CDR3 DNA sequence: TGTGCCATCAGTGCGACTTCCGAGACGTTACCCCAGCATTTT. Encoded protein: CAISATSETLPQHF.

The rearrangement joins TRBV5-4 to TRBJ2-5; 9 bases align to TRBD2. J lost 3 bases, V lost 4 bases, and 10 bases had no gene match. Germline assignment: CDR1 SGHNT and CDR2 YYREEE (reference sequence). The CDR3 loop spans 16 amino acids. The CDR3 here is CASSRPTSGQKETQYF. In DNA, the CDR3 is TGTGCCAGCAGCCGTCCCACTAGCGGGCAAAAAGAGACCCAGTACTTC.

J is TRBJ2-7 and V is TRBV4-2; 12 bases are a match to TRBD2. CDR1 LGHNA and CDR2 YNFKEQ come from the germline V gene. The CDR3 has 19 residues. V trimming: 0 bases; J trimming: 2 bases; junction bases outside the gene matches: 11. CDR3 amino acids: CASSQDGRTSGISAYEQYF. The CDR3 DNA reads TGTGCCAGCAGCCAAGACGGGCGGACTAGCGGGATTTCGGCCTACGAGCAGTACTTC.

This chain uses TRBV6-5 with TRBJ1-4; D gene ambiguous. Germline V lookup: CDR1 MNHEY, CDR2 SVGAGI. Between the trimmed V and J ends, which lost 7 bases and 5 bases, there was a span of 11 bases. The CDR3 contains 13 residues. The CDR3 region has the DNA TGTGCCAGCACCGGCAGGCTAAATGAAAAACTGTTTTTT. This gives the protein CASTGRLNEKLFF.

The chain employs TRBV15 and TRBJ1-3; the D gene is possibly TRBD1 (5 bases). The CDR3 contains 15 residues. Germline assignment: CDR1 LNHNV and CDR2 YYDKDF (reference sequence). V gave up 4 bases and J gave up 2 bases, with 12 bases separating them. The CDR3 DNA sequence: TGTGCCACCAGCACCCGAGACAGCACTGGAAACACCATATATTTT. Translation gives CATSTRDSTGNTIYF.

The rearrangement links TRBV7-2 to TRBJ2-1, with TRBD2 matching 7 bases. The J segment lost 8 bases and the V segment lost 5 bases, leaving 9 bases of the junction unmatched. The V gene's germline CDR1 is SGHTA and CDR2 FQGNSA. CDR3 length: 14 residues. The CDR3 reads CASSPGLLVDEQFF. The CDR3 DNA sequence: TGTGCCAGCAGCCCGGGACTACTCGTCGATGAGCAGTTCTTC.

This chain uses TRBV7-6 with TRBJ2-2, with no clear D. Germline V CDR1 and CDR2: SGHVS, FNYEAQ. CDR3 length: 16 residues. The V and J ends lost 5 bases and 1 base respectively, with 14 bases between them. CDR3 DNA: TGTGCCAGCAGCCAAAACACATACAAGAACACCGGGGAGCTGTTTTTT. Its protein product is CASSQNTYKNTGELFF.

The rearrangement joins TRBV6-6 to TRBJ2-7, with D maybe TRBD2 (6 bases). The CDR3 contains 13 residues. V shed 8 bases and J shed 2 bases, with 13 bases lying between them. The V gene's germline CDR1 is MNHNY and CDR2 SVGAGI (reference sequence). CDR3 protein: CASDSGAPYEQYF. As DNA, the CDR3 is TGTGCCAGCGATTCGGGAGCCCCCTACGAGCAGTACTTC.

V is TRBV6-1 and J is TRBJ2-1; a possible D gene is TRBD2 (6 bases). Trimming took off 3 bases at V and 0 bases at J, with 15 bases between the two ends. CDR1 is MNHNS, CDR2 SASEGT, per germline. The CDR3 sequence is 17 residues long. The CDR3 region is CASSEGGPLSSYNEQFF. The CDR3 DNA reads TGTGCCAGCAGTGAGGGAGGCCCCCTCAGCTCCTACAATGAGCAGTTCTTC.

V usage is TRBV7-8 and J usage is TRBJ2-7, with TRBD1 matching 8 bases. Looked up from germline, CDR1 is SGHVS and CDR2 is FQNEAQ. The CDR3 covers 16 residues. Trimming took 1 base from V and 1 from J; bases not matched to a gene: 6. This CDR3 is CASSLDLRTGSYEQYF. Written as DNA, the CDR3 is TGTGCCAGCAGCTTAGACTTACGGACAGGGTCCTACGAGCAGTACTTC.

The chain uses TRBV5-6 and TRBJ1-3; D is uncertain. The CDR3 runs 15 residues. The germline gives CDR1 SGHDT, CDR2 YYEEEE. Trimming took 1 base from V and 0 from J, leaving 8 bases between them. As DNA, the CDR3 is TGTGCCAGCAGCTTGTCAGTTATCTCTGGAAACACCATATATTTT. Translated: CASSLSVISGNTIYF.

This chain joins TRBV18 and TRBJ2-1; D uncertain. CDR3 length: 12 residues. With 8 bases removed from V and 1 base from J, the gap between germline ends came to 6 bases. Germline V gives CDR1 KGHSH, CDR2 LQKENI. CDR3 protein: CASGPSYNEQFF. CDR3 DNA sequence: TGTGCCAGCGGCCCTTCCTACAATGAGCAGTTCTTC.

The chain couples TRBV10-1 to TRBJ2-1; TRBD2 matches at 15 bases. CDR1 WNHNN and CDR2 SYGVQD come from the germline V gene (reference sequence). The CDR3 has 15 residues. V gave up 10 bases and J gave up 9 bases; unmatched junction bases: 10. CDR3 in DNA: TGCGCCACCTCCCGAGGGGGACTAGCGGGAGGTGAGCAGTTCTTC. Residues: CATSRGGLAGGEQFF.

In the case of this clone: This sample also contains other DNA sequences that code for the same CDR3. This sequence joins TRBV14 and TRBJ2-7; D is perhaps TRBD2 (6 bases). The CDR3 totals 13 residues. Trimming took off 1 base at V and 4 bases at J, with 8 bases between the two ends. Germline CDR1 is SGHDN and CDR2 is FVKESK. The CDR3 sequence is CASSQVSGYEQYF. The CDR3 nucleotides are TGTGCCAGCAGCCAAGTCAGCGGGTACGAGCAGTACTTC.

The chain links TRBV5-1 to TRBJ2-2; 10 nucleotides align to TRBD2. The J segment lost 7 bases and the V segment lost 5 bases, leaving 14 bases of the junction unmatched. Germline CDR1 reads SGHRS; CDR2 reads YFSETQ. The CDR3 spans 17 residues. The CDR3 nucleotides are TGCGCCAGCAGACCGAGCGGGGCTAGCGGGAGCGGCGGGGAGCTGTTTTTT. Encoded protein: CASRPSGASGSGGELFF.

This chain uses TRBV27 with TRBJ2-3, with D possibly matching TRBD2 (6 bases). The CDR3 loop spans 14 amino acids. Trimming stripped 5 bases from V and 4 bases from J, with 13 bases between. CDR1 is MNHEY, CDR2 SMNVEV, per germline (reference sequence). For the CDR3, the DNA is TGTGCCAGCAGTCCTACAGGAGGGGCAGATACGCAGTATTTT. It specifies CASSPTGGADTQYF.

The chain recombines TRBV28 with TRBJ1-1, with D perhaps TRBD1 (6 bases). The CDR3 covers 14 residues. Trimming stripped 3 bases from V and 1 base from J, with 9 bases between. The germline V gene encodes CDR1 MDHEN and CDR2 SYDVKM. The CDR3 region has the DNA TGTGCCAGCAGTTTGGCAGGGGAGAACACTGAAGCTTTCTTT. It codes for CASSLAGENTEAFF.

The rearrangement links TRBV5-1 to TRBJ1-2; 7 nucleotides agree with TRBD1. With 0 bases clipped from V and 5 bases from J, the junction kept 4 bases outside the gene matches. CDR1 is SGHRS and CDR2 is YFSETQ in the germline V gene. The CDR3 is 14 amino acids. CDR3 protein: CASSLAGRGYGYTF. CDR3 coding DNA: TGCGCCAGCAGCTTGGCCGGCAGGGGGTATGGCTACACCTTC.

This chain uses TRBV5-1 with TRBJ2-7, with D perhaps TRBD1 (6 bases). In germline, CDR1 is SGHRS, CDR2 YFSETQ. Between the trimmed V and J ends, which lost 0 bases and 6 bases, there was a span of 13 bases. CDR3 size: 14 residues. The CDR3 region has the DNA TGCGCCAGCAGCTTGGAAACAGGGTGGGTCGAGCAGTACTTC. Its translation: CASSLETGWVEQYF.

The chain carries TRBV28 and TRBJ2-7, with TRBD1 as a possible D gene (6 bases). From germline, CDR1 is MDHEN and CDR2 SYDVKM. V was pared by 5 bases and J by 2 bases, with 19 bases between. The CDR3 spans 16 residues. The CDR3 loop is CASSQPRRQDTYEQYF. The CDR3 bases are TGTGCCAGCAGTCAACCCAGGCGACAGGACACCTACGAGCAGTACTTC. Complete variable domain (other parts from reference TRBV28 and TRBJ2-7): DVKVTQSSRYLVKRTGEKVFLECVQDMDHENMFWYRQDPGLGLRLIYFSYDVKMKEKGDIPEGYSVSREKKERFSLILESASTNQTSMYLCASSQPRRQDTYEQYFGPGTRLTVT.